The present T cell receptor (beta chain) was sequenced within a study of response to subunit inactivated influenza vaccine (dated by TCRdb to 2016 to 2019). In the study overall: Deep quantitative profiling of the T cell receptor repertoire was used in the study to follow responses to a trivalent subunit inactivated influenza vaccine.

The table lists this clonotype with a few counts. This clone's antigen is unknown. The sample holds no much larger clone one base away, and base qualities are not on file. Library creation used RT-PCR. Sequencing relied on an Illumina HiSeq 2500. TCRdb trimmed the raw reads at Q25, called clones with MiXCR and kept productive beta chains. Rows with a matching CDR3 protein are joined into one entry that keeps the most common DNA and genes. In this sample the table shows about 780,000 distinct CDR3 sequences, around 18% of which occur a single time. The ten most abundant clones make up 9.5% to 13% of the sample. What the study reported, not specific to this receptor: It was suggested by the authors that each seasonal influenza vaccination may recruit only a limited number of new T cells.

The CDR3 has 11 amino acids, counting the end cysteine and phenylalanine. The only DNA kept is the CDR3, 33 bases in frame from the first base. V gives up 5 bases and J gives up 5 bases, and the segment between their germline ends measures 6 bases. The sequences come from PBMCs from blood, collected more than 4 days after vaccination. The TCR comes from a man in his forties or fifties who received an inactivated influenza vaccine. Donor details come from another sample of the same person, matched by shared clones. This receptor chain uses TRBV12-3 or TRBV12-4 and TRBJ2-5; no D segment can be confidently identified. The DNA reads as follows: TGTGCCAGCAGTGAGATGGAGACCCAGTACTTC. Its translation reads: CASSEMETQYF.